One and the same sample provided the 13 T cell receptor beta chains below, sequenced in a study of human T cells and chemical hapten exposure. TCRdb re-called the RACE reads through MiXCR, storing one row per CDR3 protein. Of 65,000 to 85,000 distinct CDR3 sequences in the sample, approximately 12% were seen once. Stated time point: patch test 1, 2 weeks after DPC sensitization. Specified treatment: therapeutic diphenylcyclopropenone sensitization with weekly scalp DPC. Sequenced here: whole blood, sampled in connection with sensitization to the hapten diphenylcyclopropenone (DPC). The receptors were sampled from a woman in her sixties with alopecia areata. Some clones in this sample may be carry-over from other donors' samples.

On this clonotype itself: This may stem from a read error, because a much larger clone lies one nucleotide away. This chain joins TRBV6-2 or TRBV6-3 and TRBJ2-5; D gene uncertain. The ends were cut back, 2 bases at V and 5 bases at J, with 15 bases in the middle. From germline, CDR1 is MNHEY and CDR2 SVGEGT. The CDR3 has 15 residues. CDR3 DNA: TGTGCCAGCAGTTACAGGGCAGCCCTCGCGGAGACCCAGTACTTC. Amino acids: CASSYRAALAETQYF.

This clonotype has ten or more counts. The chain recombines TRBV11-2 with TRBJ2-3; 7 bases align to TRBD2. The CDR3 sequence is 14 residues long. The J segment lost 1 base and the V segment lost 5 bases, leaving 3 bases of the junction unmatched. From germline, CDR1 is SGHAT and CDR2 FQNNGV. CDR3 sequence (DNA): TGTGCCAGCAGCCCTAGCGGCGGCACAGATACGCAGTATTTT. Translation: CASSPSGGTDTQYF.

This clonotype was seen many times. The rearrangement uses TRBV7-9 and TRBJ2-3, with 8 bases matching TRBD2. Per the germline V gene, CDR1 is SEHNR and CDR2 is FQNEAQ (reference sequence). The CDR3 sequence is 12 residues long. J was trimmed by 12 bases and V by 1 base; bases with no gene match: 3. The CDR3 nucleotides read TGTGCCAGCAGCTTAGAGACTAGCGCACAGTATTTT. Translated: CASSLETSAQYF.

The CDR3 spells CASSQEARLAGGEQFF. CDR3 nucleotide sequence: TGCGCCAGCAGCCAAGAGGCCCGACTAGCGGGGGGCGAGCAGTTCTTC. This chain joins TRBV4-1 and TRBJ2-1; 13 nucleotides line up with TRBD2. The germline V gene encodes CDR1 MGHRA and CDR2 YSYEKL. The CDR3 consists of 16 residues. J lost 10 bases, V lost 0 bases, and 6 bases had no gene match.

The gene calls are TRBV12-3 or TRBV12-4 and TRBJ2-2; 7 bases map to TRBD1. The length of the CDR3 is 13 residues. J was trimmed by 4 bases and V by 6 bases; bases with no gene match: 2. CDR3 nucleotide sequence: TGTGCCAGCAGCCGGGACAGCACCGGGGAGCTGTTTTTT. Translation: CASSRDSTGELFF.

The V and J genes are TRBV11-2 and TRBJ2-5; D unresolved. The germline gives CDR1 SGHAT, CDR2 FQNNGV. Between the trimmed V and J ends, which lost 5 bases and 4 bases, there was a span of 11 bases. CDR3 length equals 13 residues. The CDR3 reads CASSPGPLETQYF. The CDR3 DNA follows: TGTGCCAGCAGCCCCGGGCCTTTAGAGACCCAGTACTTC.

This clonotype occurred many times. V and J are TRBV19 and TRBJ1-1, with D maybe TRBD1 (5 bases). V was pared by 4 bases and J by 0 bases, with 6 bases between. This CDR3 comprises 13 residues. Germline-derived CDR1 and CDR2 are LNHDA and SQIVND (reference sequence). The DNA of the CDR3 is TGTGCCAGTAGTACGGACATGAACACTGAAGCTTTCTTT. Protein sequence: CASSTDMNTEAFF.

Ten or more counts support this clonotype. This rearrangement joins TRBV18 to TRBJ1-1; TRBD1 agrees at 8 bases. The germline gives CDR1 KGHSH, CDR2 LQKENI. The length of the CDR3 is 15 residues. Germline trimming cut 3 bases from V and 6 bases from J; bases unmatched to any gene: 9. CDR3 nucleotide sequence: TGTGCCAGCTCACCTTGGACAGGGTCAGGTGCTGAAGCTTTCTTT. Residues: CASSPWTGSGAEAFF.

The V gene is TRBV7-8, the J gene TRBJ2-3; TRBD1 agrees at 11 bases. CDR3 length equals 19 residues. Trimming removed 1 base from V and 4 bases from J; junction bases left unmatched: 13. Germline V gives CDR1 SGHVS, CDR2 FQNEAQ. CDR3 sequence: CASSLVPIRGQGVADTQYF. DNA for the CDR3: TGTGCCAGCAGCTTAGTGCCTATTAGGGGACAGGGGGTTGCAGATACGCAGTATTTT.

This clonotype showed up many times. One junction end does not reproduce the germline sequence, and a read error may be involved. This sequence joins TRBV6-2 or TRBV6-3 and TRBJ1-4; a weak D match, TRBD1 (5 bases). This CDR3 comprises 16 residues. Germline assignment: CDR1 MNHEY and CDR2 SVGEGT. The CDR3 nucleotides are TGCGCCAGCACCGACGGAGCATCGTGGGGGGGGATGAAACTGTTTTTT. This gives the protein CASTDGASWGGMKLFF.

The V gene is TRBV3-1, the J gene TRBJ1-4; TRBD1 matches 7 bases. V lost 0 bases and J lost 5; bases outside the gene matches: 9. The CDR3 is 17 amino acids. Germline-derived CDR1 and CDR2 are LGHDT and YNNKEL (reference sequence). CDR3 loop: CASSQERGQGRNEKLFF. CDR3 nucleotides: TGTGCCAGCAGCCAAGAGAGGGGGCAGGGCAGAAATGAAAAACTGTTTTTT.

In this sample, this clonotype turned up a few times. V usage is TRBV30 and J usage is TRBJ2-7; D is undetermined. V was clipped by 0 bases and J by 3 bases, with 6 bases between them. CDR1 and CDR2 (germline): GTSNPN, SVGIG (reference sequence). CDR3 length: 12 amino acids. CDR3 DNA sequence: TGTGCCTGGAGTGTATCGGGCTACGAGCAGTACTTC. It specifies CAWSVSGYEQYF.

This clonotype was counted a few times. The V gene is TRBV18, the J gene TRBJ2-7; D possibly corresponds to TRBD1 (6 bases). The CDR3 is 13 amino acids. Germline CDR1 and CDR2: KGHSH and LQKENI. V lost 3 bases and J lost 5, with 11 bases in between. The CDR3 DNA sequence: TGTGCCAGCTCACCGGACAGTATCCACGAGCAGTACTTC. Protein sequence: CASSPDSIHEQYF.